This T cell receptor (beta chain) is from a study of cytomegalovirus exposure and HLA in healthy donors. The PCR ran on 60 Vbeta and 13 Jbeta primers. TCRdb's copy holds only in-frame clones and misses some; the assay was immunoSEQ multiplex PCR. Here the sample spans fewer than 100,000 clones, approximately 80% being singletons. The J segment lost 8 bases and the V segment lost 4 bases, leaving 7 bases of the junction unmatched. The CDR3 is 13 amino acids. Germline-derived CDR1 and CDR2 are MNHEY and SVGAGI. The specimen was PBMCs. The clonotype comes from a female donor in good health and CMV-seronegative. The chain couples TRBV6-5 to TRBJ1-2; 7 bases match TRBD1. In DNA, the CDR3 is TGTGCCAGCAGTTCGGATGACAGGGACGGCTACACCTTC. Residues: CASSSDDRDGYTF.